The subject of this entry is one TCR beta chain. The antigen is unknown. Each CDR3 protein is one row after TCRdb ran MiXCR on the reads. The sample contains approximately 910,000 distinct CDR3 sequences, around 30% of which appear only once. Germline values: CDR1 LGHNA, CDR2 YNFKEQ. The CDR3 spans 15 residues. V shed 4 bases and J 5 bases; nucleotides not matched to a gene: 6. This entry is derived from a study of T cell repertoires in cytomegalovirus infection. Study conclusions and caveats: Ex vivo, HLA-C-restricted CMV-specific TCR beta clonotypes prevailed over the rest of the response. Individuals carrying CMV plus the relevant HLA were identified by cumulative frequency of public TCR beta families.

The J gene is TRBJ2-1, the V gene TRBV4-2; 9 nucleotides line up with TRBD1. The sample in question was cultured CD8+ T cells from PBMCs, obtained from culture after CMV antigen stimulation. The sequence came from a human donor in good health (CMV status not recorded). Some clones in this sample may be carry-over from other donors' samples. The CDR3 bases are TGTGCCAGCAGCCCCCTCGGGACAGGGAACAATGAGCAGTTCTTC. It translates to CASSPLGTGNNEQFF.